A single TCR beta chain is shown here with its context. This sample includes further DNA sequences coding for the same CDR3. The sample is drawn from a study of blood T cell repertoires in COVID-19. Study details: Acute and convalescent COVID-19 specimens originated in the United States, Italy and Spain. The cDNA or gDNA used as material had been derived from T cells, B-cell-depleted T cells, or PBMCs.

Recovered participants had two consecutive negative NP/OP PCR tests, healthcare professional clearance, or symptom resolution. In the authors' methods: Scientists estimated how many nucleated cells there were by amplifying reference gene primers. Assay used: immunoSEQ multiplex PCR; TCRdb lists only in-frame clones, some missing. V, J and clone size reflect that table, while D and trimming were determined from the DNA. The sample includes around 160,000 clones, roughly 84% of them seen just once. The V and J ends lost 3 bases and 2 bases, in that order; junction bases with no gene match: 1. The CDR3 contains 14 residues. CDR1 and CDR2 (germline): SGHRS, YFSETQ.

The material sequenced was PBMCs or T cells enriched from blood (not recorded which). The sequence derives from a woman aged 55-69 years who had recovered from COVID-19. This rearrangement joins TRBV5-1 to TRBJ2-7, with 11 positions matching TRBD1. CDR3 bases: TGCGCCAGCAGCTCGGGACAGGGGGCCTACGAGCAGTACTTC. It translates to CASSSGQGAYEQYF.